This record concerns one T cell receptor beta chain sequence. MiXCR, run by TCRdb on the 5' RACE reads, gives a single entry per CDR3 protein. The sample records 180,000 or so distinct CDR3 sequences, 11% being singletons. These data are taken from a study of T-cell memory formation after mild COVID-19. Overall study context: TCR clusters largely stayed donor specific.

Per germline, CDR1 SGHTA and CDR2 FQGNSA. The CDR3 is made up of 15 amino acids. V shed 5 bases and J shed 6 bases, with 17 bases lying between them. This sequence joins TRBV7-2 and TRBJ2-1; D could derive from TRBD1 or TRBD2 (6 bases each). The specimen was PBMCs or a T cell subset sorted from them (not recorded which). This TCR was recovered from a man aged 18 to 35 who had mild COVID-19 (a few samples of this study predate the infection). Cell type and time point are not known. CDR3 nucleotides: TGTGCCAGCAGCATAGGGGGGACCAGGGCCAATGAGCAGTTCTTC. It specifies CASSIGGTRANEQFF.